These 13 T cell receptor beta chains were sequenced from one sample in a study of blood T cell repertoires in COVID-19. The method was immunoSEQ multiplex PCR; TCRdb's version includes in-frame clones alone and lacks a portion of them. The sample carries approximately 250,000 clones, 85% recorded once. The source material was PBMCs or T cells enriched from blood (not recorded which). These TCRs come from a woman in her forties or fifties with acute COVID-19.

This chain links TRBV5-5 with TRBJ2-7; D unclear. From germline, CDR1 is SGHKS and CDR2 YYEKEE (reference sequence). Trimming cost V 3 bases and J 2 bases, with 12 bases left between them. This CDR3 has 14 residues. CDR3 sequence: CASSSSGRPYEQYF. For the CDR3, the DNA is TGTGCCAGCAGCTCTAGTGGCCGACCCTACGAGCAGTACTTC.

The rearrangement uses TRBV19 and TRBJ1-5, with 7 positions matching TRBD1. Germline V gene lookup returns CDR1 LNHDA and CDR2 SQIVND (reference sequence). The CDR3 totals 13 residues. The V and J ends lost 9 bases and 5 bases, in that order; junction bases with no gene match: 7. DNA for the CDR3: TGTGCCAGCTCCACAGGGGTGGATCAGCCCCAGCATTTT. As protein: CASSTGVDQPQHF.

The CDR3 sequence is CASNSGIAEAFF. CDR3 nucleotide sequence: TGTGCCAGTAATTCAGGAATTGCTGAAGCTTTCTTT. V usage is TRBV19 and J usage is TRBJ1-1; D gene unclear. The CDR3 totals 12 residues. V was pared by 7 bases and J by 6 bases, with 12 bases between. Germline V gene lookup returns CDR1 LNHDA and CDR2 SQIVND (reference sequence). Filled out from reference TRBV19 and TRBJ1-1, the complete variable domain reads DGGITQSPKYLFRKEGQNVTLSCEQNLNHDAMYWYRQDPGQGLRLIYYSQIVNDFQKGDIAEGYSVSREKKESFPLTVTSAQKNPTAFYLCASNSGIAEAFFGQGTRLTVV.

By proportion, this clone is medium-sized. V gene TRBV30 combines with J gene TRBJ1-2, with TRBD1 matching over 7 bases. The CDR3 extends over 14 amino acids. V shed 3 bases, J shed 4 bases, and the junction held 8 bases outside the gene matches. CDR1 is GTSNPN and CDR2 is SVGIG in the germline V gene (reference sequence). CDR3 region: CAWRPTGDPYGYTF. In DNA, the CDR3 is TGTGCCTGGAGGCCTACAGGGGATCCCTATGGCTACACCTTC.

In DNA, the CDR3 is TGTGCCAGCAGCCAAGACGGACGGGGGGGCAGGAAGACCCAGTACTTC. This translates into CASSQDGRGGRKTQYF. The chain combines TRBV3-1 (or the pseudogene TRBV3-2) with TRBJ2-5; 8 bases agree with TRBD2. The CDR3 spans 16 residues. J lost 6 bases, V lost 0 bases, and 9 bases had no gene match. The germline V gene has CDR1 LGHDT and CDR2 YNNKEL (reference sequence).

Turning to this clone: The sample holds other DNA sequences that translate to the same CDR3. The V call is TRBV30, the J call TRBJ1-5, with D possibly matching TRBD1 (6 bases). This CDR3 comprises 13 residues. The germline V and J ends were trimmed by 0 bases and 7 bases, with 10 bases remaining between them. Germline assignment: CDR1 GTSNPN and CDR2 SVGIG (reference sequence). CDR3 sequence reads: CAWSVGGDQPQHF. CDR3 nucleotide sequence: TGTGCCTGGAGTGTAGGGGGGGACCAGCCCCAGCATTTT.

J is TRBJ1-2 and V is TRBV7-9; the D gene is possibly TRBD1 (6 bases). Germline V gives CDR1 SEHNR, CDR2 FQNEAQ (reference sequence). Trimming removed 1 base at V and 4 bases at J, with 22 bases between. The length of the CDR3 is 18 residues. CDR3 nucleotides: TGTGCCAGCAGCTTAGTCGGGACACAGAAAGCAGGCGGCTATGGCTACACCTTC. This gives the protein CASSLVGTQKAGGYGYTF.

The V gene is TRBV6-5, the J gene TRBJ2-3, with 7 bases identical to TRBD2. This CDR3 has 13 residues. V lost 5 bases and J lost 5; bases outside the gene matches: 4. Germline lookup yields CDR1 MNHEY and CDR2 SVGAGI. Here the CDR3 DNA reads TGTGCCAGCAGTAGCGGGGAGTTAGATACGCAGTATTTT. Protein sequence: CASSSGELDTQYF.

This CDR3 reads CATSRAPTDNSPLHF. The CDR3 region has the DNA TGTGCCACCAGCAGAGCGCCAACAGATAATTCACCCCTCCACTTT. The rearrangement links TRBV15 to TRBJ1-6; D ambiguous. Germline V gene data show CDR1 as LNHNV and CDR2 as YYDKDF (reference sequence). The CDR3 is 15 amino acids. Trimming pared 1 base from V and 5 bases from J, leaving 9 bases between.

The V and J genes are TRBV12-3 or TRBV12-4 and TRBJ1-2; TRBD1 is a possible D gene (6 bases). Trimming shortened V by 1 base and J by 5 bases, and 8 bases separated the two germline ends. CDR3 length: 13 amino acids. The CDR3 nucleotides are TGTGCCAGCAGTTTAGTAGGACAGTATGGCTACACCTTC. Protein: CASSLVGQYGYTF.

The chain employs TRBV28 and TRBJ1-3; 8 bases agree with TRBD1. This CDR3 is built from 15 residues. J was trimmed by 2 bases and V by 6 bases; bases with no gene match: 6. Germline V lookup: CDR1 MDHEN, CDR2 SYDVKM. The CDR3 sequence: CASRLNRGAGNTIYF. In DNA, the CDR3 is TGTGCCAGCAGACTGAACAGGGGGGCTGGAAACACCATATATTTT.

The chain uses TRBV11-2 and TRBJ1-2; 7 bases line up with TRBD1. The V gene end was trimmed by 5 bases and the J gene end by 2 bases; junction bases not matched to a gene: 2. The CDR3 contains 13 residues. CDR1 and CDR2 from the germline V gene are SGHAT and FQNNGV. The chain's CDR3 is CASSADRNYGYTF. CDR3 DNA sequence: TGTGCCAGCAGCGCGGACAGGAACTATGGCTACACCTTC.

In nucleotides, the CDR3 is TGTGCCAGCTCACAGGGCACTGGAAACACCATATATTTT. Protein sequence: CASSQGTGNTIYF. V gene TRBV3-1 (or the pseudogene TRBV3-2) combines with J gene TRBJ1-3; TRBD1 might be the D (6 bases). The CDR3 runs 13 residues. V lost 8 bases and J lost 2, with 10 bases in between. CDR1 and CDR2 from the germline V gene are LGHDT and YNNKEL (reference sequence).